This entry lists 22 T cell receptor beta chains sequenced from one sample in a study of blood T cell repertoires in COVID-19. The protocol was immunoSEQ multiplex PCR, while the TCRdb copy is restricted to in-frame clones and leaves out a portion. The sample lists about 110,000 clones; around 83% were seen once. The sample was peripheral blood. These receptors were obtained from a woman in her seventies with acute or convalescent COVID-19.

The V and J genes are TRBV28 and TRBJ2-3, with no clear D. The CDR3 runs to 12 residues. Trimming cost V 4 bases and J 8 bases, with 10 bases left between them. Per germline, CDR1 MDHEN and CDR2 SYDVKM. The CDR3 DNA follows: TGTGCCAGCAGTTCGGCGGCGCGTACGCAGTATTTT. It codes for CASSSAARTQYF.

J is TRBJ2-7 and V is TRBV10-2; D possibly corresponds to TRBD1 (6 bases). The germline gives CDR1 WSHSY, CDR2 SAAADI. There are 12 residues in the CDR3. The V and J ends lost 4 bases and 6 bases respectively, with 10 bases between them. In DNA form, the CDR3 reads TGCGCCAGCAGTGGGCAGGGGACCGAGCAGTACGTC. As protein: CASSGQGTEQYV.

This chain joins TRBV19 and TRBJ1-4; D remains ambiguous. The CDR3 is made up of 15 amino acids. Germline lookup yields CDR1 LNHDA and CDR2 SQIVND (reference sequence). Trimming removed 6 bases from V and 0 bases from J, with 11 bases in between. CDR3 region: CASSRGWSTNEKLFF. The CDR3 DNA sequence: TGTGCCAGTAGCCGAGGTTGGTCAACTAATGAAAAACTGTTTTTT. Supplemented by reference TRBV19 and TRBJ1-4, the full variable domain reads DGGITQSPKYLFRKEGQNVTLSCEQNLNHDAMYWYRQDPGQGLRLIYYSQIVNDFQKGDIAEGYSVSREKKESFPLTVTSAQKNPTAFYLCASSRGWSTNEKLFFGSGTQLSVL.

CDR3 in amino acids: CASSYLPGHLYEQYF. CDR3 bases: TGTGCCAGCAGTTACCTGCCGGGACACCTCTACGAGCAGTACTTC. This chain connects TRBV6-5 to TRBJ2-7; possible D gene TRBD1, 6 bases. Trimming removed 2 bases from V and 3 bases from J, with 14 bases in between. CDR3 length: 15 residues. CDR1 and CDR2 (germline): MNHEY, SVGAGI.

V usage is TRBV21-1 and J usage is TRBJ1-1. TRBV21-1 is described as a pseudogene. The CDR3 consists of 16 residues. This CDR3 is CASSNRLEAMNTEAFF. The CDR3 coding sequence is TGTGCCAGCAGCAACCGACTCGAGGCCATGAACACTGAAGCTTTCTTT.

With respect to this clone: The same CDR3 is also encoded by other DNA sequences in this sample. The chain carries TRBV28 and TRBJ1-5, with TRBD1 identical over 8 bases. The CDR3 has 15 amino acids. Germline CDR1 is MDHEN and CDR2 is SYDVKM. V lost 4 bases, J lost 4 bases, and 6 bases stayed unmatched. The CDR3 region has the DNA TGTGCCAGCAGTTCCCTCAGGGGGCATAATCAGCCCCAGCATTTT. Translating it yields CASSSLRGHNQPQHF.

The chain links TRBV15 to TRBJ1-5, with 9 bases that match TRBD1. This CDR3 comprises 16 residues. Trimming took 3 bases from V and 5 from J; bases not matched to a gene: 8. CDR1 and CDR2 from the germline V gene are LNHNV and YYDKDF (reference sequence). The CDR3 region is CATSRGGQGKYQPQHF. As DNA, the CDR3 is TGTGCCACCAGCAGGGGCGGACAGGGGAAATATCAGCCCCAGCATTTT.

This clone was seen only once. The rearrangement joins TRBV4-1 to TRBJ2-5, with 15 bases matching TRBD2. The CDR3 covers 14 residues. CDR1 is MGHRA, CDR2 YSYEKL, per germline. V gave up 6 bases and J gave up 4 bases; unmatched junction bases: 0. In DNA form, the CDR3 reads TGCGCCAGCAGGGGACTAGCGGGAGGAGAGACCCAGTACTTC. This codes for CASRGLAGGETQYF.

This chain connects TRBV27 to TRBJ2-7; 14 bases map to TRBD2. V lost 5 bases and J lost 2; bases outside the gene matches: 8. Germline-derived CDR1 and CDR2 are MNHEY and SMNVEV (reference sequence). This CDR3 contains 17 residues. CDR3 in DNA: TGTGCCAGCAGTCTTGGACTAGCGGGAGGTTTTCCCTACGAGCAGTACTTC. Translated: CASSLGLAGGFPYEQYF.

CDR3 sequence reads: CASSSGTAGVYNEQFF. CDR3 bases: TGTGCCAGCAGCTCCGGGACAGCGGGAGTTTACAATGAGCAGTTCTTC. The chain links TRBV13 to TRBJ2-1; D is perhaps TRBD2 (8 bases). Deletions cut 4 bases from V and 4 bases from J, with 17 bases between. The CDR3 length is 16 residues. From germline, CDR1 is PRHDT and CDR2 FYEKMQ (reference sequence).

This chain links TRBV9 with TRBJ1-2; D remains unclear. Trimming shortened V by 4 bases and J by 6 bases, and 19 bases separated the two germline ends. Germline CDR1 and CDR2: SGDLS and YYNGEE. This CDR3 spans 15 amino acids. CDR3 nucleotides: TGTGCCAGCAGCCCACACCAGGCCAGGAATAATGGCTACACCTTC. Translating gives CASSPHQARNNGYTF.

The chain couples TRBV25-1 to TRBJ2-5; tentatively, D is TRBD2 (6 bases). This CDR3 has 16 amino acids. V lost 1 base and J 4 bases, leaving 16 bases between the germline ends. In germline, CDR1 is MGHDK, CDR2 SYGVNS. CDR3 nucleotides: TGTGCCAGCAGTGAATGGTTAGCGGCCGCCCCAGAGACCCAGTACTTC. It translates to CASSEWLAAAPETQYF.

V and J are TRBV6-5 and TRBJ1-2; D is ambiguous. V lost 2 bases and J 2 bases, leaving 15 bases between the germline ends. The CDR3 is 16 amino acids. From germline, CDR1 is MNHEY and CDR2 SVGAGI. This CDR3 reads CASSYPSGELNYGYTF. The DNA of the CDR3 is TGTGCCAGCAGTTACCCGTCGGGAGAACTAAACTATGGCTACACCTTC.

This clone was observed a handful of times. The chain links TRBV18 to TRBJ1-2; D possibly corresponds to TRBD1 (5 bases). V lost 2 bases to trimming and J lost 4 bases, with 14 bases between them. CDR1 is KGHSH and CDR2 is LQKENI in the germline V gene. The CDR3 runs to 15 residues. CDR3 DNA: TGTGCCAGCTCACCAATCGCGACAGATTTCTATGGCTACACCTTC. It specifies CASSPIATDFYGYTF. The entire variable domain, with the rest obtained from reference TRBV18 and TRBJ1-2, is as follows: NAGVMQNPRHLVRRRGQEARLRCSPMKGHSHVYWYRQLPEEGLKFMVYLQKENIIDESGMPKERFSAEFPKEGPSILRIQQVVRGDSAAYFCASSPIATDFYGYTFGSGTRLTVV.

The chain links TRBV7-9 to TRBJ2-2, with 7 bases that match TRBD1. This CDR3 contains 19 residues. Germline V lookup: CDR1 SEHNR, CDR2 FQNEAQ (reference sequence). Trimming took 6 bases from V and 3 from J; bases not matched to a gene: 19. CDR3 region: CASRYPTGSLVRDTGELFF. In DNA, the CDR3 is TGTGCCAGCAGGTACCCGACAGGGAGCCTGGTACGGGACACCGGGGAGCTGTTTTTT.

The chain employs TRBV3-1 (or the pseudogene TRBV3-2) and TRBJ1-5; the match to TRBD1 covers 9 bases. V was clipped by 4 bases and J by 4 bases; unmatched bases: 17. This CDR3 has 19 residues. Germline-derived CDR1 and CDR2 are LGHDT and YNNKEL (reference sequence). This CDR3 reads CASSRPNLPGTGTNQPQHF. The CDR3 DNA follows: TGTGCCAGCAGCCGTCCAAACCTGCCGGGGACAGGGACAAATCAGCCCCAGCATTTT.

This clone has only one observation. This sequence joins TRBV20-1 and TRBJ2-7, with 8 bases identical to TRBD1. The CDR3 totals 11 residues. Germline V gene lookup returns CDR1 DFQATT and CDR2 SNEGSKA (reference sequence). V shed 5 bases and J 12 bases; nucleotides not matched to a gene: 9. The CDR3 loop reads CSAGQGQGWYV. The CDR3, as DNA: TGCAGTGCTGGTCAAGGACAGGGTTGGTACGTC.

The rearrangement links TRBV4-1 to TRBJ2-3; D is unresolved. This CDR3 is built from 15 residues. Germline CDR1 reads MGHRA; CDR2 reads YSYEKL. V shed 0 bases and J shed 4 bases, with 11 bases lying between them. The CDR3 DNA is TGCGCCAGCAGCCAAGATCTCGGAGCGTCAGATACGCAGTATTTT. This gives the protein CASSQDLGASDTQYF.

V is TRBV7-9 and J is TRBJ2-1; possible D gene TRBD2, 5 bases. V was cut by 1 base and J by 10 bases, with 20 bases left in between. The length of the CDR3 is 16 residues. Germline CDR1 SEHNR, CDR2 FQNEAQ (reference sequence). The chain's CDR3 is CASSLESGGGGGEQFF. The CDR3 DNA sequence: TGTGCCAGCAGCTTAGAATCGGGCGGTGGAGGTGGGGAGCAGTTCTTC.

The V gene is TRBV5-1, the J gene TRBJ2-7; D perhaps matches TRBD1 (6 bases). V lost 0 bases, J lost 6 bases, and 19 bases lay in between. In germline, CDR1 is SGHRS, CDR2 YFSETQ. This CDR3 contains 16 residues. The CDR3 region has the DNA TGCGCCAGCAGCTTGGTTCCAGGGGCGCTTAGGGGCGAGCAGTACTTC. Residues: CASSLVPGALRGEQYF.

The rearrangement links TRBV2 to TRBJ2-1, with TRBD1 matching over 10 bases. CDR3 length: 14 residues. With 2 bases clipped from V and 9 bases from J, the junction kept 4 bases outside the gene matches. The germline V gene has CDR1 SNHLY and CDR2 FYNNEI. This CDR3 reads CASSEQTGGTEQFF. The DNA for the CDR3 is TGTGCCAGCAGTGAACAGACAGGGGGCACTGAGCAGTTCTTC.

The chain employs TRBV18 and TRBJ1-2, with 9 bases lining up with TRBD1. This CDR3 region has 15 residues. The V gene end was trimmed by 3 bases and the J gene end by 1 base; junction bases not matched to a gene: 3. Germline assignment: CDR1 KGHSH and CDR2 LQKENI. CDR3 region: CASSPPGQGNYGYTF. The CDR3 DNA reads TGTGCCAGCTCACCGCCGGGACAGGGTAACTATGGCTACACCTTC.